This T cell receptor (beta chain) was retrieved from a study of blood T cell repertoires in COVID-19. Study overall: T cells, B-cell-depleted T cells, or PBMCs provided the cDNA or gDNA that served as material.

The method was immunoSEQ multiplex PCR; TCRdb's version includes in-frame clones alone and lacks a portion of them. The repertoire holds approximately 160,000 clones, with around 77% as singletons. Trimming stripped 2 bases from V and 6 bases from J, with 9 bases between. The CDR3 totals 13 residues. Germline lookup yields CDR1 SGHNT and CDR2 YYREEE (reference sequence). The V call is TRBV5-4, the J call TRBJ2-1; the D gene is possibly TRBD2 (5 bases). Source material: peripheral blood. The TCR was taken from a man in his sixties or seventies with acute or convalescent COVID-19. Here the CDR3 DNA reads TGTGCCAGCAGCTTCGGGGTTACCAATGAGCAGTTCTTC. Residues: CASSFGVTNEQFF.